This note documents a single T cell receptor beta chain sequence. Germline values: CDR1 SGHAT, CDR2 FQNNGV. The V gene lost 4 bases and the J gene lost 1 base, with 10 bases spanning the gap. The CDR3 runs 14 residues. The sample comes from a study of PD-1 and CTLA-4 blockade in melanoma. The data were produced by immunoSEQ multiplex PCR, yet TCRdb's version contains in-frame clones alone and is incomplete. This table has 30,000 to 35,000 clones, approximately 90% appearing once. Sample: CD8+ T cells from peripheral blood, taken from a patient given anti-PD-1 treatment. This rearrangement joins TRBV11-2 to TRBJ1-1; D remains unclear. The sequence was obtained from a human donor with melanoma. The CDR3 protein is CASSSRQANTEAFF. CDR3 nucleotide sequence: TGTGCCAGCAGCTCCCGACAAGCGAACACTGAAGCTTTCTTT.